This T cell receptor (beta chain) was obtained from a study of cytomegalovirus exposure and HLA in healthy donors. The primer mix had 60 Vbeta and 13 Jbeta primers. TCRdb's table, derived via immunoSEQ multiplex PCR, lists solely in-frame clones and lacks some. Of around 110,000 clones in the sample, approximately 80% are singletons; the top ten hold approximately 4%. This TCR was recovered from a man younger than 45 in good health and CMV-seropositive. Sample: PBMCs.

The CDR3 nucleotides are TGTGCCAGCAGCTTGGGTCAGGGTAAGGGCGAGCAGTACTTC. It specifies CASSLGQGKGEQYF. The chain employs TRBV5-4 and TRBJ2-7; the D gene is possibly TRBD1 (5 bases). This CDR3 is 14 amino acids long. The ends were cut back, 0 bases at V and 6 bases at J, with 13 bases in the middle. Germline V gene sequence: CDR1 SGHNT, CDR2 YYREEE (reference sequence).